This TCR beta chain appears in the sequencing data of a study of blood T cells in healthy people across ages. Study at large: Capture via template switching afforded approximately one barcoded beta molecule per two T cells. Findings of the study overall: Diversity figures based on one million T cells were deemed too low. Aged donors had fewer naive CD4+ cells and lower diversity than long-lived donors.

The ends lost 4 bases at V and 2 bases at J; junction bases unmatched: 14. CDR3 length equals 18 residues. Looked up from germline, CDR1 is SGHRS and CDR2 is YFSETQ. A note on this clonotype: Its antigen is not identified.

A second PCR of roughly 7 to 11 cycles used a sample-barcoded 5' primer and a J-beta primer mix. TCRdb reprocessed the 5' RACE reads with MiXCR, giving one entry per CDR3 protein. The sample contains roughly 800,000 distinct CDR3 sequences, 58% of which appear only once. Each sample provided at least 5 micrograms of extracted total RNA. The sequence was obtained from a man between 25 and 39 years old in good health. The source material was blood. The chain employs TRBV5-1 and TRBJ2-1; 8 nucleotides agree with TRBD2. CDR3 coding DNA: TGCGCCAGCAGCCTCTATTTCTCCATTAGCGGGGCCTACAATGAGCAGTTCTTC. Protein product: CASSLYFSISGAYNEQFF.